This T cell receptor beta chain was obtained from a study of early T cells in non-severe SARS-CoV-2 infection (dated by TCRdb to 2020 to 2022). Background for the entire study: TCR sequencing used bulk RNA from unsorted whole blood, so alpha and beta chains could not be paired.

In this sample, this clonotype turned up a few times. Its antigen has not been determined. The input lacks base qualities; no much larger clone sits a single base away. Overall results and qualifications from the work: VDJdb matching was skewed toward anti-spike CD8 responses and likely underestimated virus-specific expansions, missing private and CD4 specificities.

The study was a case-control design nested within a healthcare worker cohort in London, UK, with weekly nasopharyngeal swab PCR tests and blood sampling. Healthcare workers were enrolled in the week of the UK lockdown, from 23 to 31 March 2020, and were followed every week for up to roughly 15 weeks. Receptor amplification or capture employed 5' RACE. The sequencer listed for this sample is NextSeq 500. In the TCR library protocol, unique molecular identifiers were attached to individual cDNA molecules to correct for PCR bias and sequencing error. Both TCR alpha and beta chains were sequenced, and tight co-correlation was observed between alpha and beta sequence abundances in each sample. Per the authors' processing: Decombinator V4 was used to annotate TCR sequences for V gene, J gene and CDR3. TCRs were defined as expanded if a significant change between any two time points was detected under a Poisson model with p below 0.0001. TCR abundances were normalised to the total number of TCRs sequenced per sample and expressed as counts per million. MAIT TCRs were defined by TRAV1-2 paired with TRAJ12, TRAJ20 or TRAJ33, and iNKT TCRs by TRAV10 paired with TRAJ18. VDJdb, accessed 1 November 2021, was searched for CMV, EBV and SARS-CoV-2 annotated TCRs, with TCRs annotated for multiple antigens excluded. In-frame beta chains were kept once TCRdb had trimmed the public reads at Q25 with fastp and called clones with MiXCR. Under each unique CDR3 protein, matching rows form one entry showing the most common genes and DNA. V and J calls and clone size were set by TCRdb, not the authors. A total of about 64,000 distinct CDR3 sequences appear in this sample, over 9% of them only once. Together, the top ten hold less than 3.5% of the sample.

The trim is 6 bases for V and 0 bases for J, with a gap of 21 bases between the germline ends. CDR3 length: 18 amino acids, cysteine to phenylalanine. Just CDR3 DNA is preserved here, 54 bases in frame from base 1. From a lookup of the germline V gene, CDR1 and CDR2 are SGHNT and YENEEA. The receptor was isolated from an adult who was a healthcare worker with PCR-confirmed SARS-CoV-2 infection or an uninfected control (not recorded which). Sequencing used whole blood, obtained at baseline. This chain is built from TRBV11-3 and TRBJ1-3; the D segment cannot be called with confidence. The CDR3 amino acid sequence is: CASRPRTPAKPSGNTIYF. The nucleotide sequence is TGTGCCAGCAGACCCCGAACCCCAGCAAAACCCTCTGGAAACACCATATATTTT.